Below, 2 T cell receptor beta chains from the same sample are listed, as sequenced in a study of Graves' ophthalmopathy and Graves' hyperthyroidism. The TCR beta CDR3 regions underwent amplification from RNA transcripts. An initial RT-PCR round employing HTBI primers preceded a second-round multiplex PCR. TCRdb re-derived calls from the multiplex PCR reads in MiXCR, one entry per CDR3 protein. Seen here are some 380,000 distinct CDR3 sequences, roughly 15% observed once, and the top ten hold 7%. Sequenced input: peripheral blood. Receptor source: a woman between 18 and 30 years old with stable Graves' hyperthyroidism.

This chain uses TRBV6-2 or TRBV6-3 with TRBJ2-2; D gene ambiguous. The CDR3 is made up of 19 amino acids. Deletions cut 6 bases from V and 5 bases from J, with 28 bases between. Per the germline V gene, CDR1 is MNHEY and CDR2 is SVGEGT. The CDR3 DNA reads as TGTGCCAGCAGAACTAAAAAACGGCTAGGGTCTGAGGCGACCGGGGAGCTGTTTTTT. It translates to CASRTKKRLGSEATGELFF.

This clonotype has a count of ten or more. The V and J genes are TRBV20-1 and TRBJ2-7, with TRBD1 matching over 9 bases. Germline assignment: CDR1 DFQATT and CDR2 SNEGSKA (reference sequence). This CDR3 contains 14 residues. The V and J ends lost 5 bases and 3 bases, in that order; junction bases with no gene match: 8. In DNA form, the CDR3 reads TGCAGTGCTCTTGGGGACAGGGACCACTACGAGCAGTACTTC. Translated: CSALGDRDHYEQYF.